This is a list of T cell receptor beta chains from one sample in a study of blood T cell repertoires in COVID-19. Here immunoSEQ multiplex PCR was the method, and the copy in TCRdb shows in-frame clones only, minus some. The sample contains 200,000 to 250,000 clones, nearly 90% of which appear only once. The sample was PBMCs or T cells enriched from blood (not recorded which). These receptors were taken from a man aged 25-40 years who had recovered from COVID-19. The CDR3 runs from the conserved cysteine through the conserved F or W. D genes are given only for firm matches. Clone size is stated in some rows and not others, as once, few, many or a class when expanded.

clone_size: NA; j_call: TRBJ2-7; d_call: TRBD2; v_call: TRBV3-1/TRBV3-2; cdr3_aa: CASSQSRLTSGVSSYEQYF; cdr3_nt: TGTGCCAGCAGCCAAAGCCGGCTTACTAGCGGGGTTAGCTCCTACGAGCAGTACTTC
clone_size: few; j_call: TRBJ1-2; d_call: TRBD1; v_call: TRBV7-6; cdr3_aa: CASSSHGTGDYGYTF; cdr3_nt: TGTGCCAGCAGCTCTCATGGGACAGGGGACTATGGCTACACCTTC
clone_size: NA; j_call: TRBJ1-5; d_call: NA; v_call: TRBV6-5; cdr3_aa: CASSLRVQANQPQHF; cdr3_nt: TGTGCCAGCAGCCTAAGGGTACAGGCTAATCAGCCCCAGCATTTT
clone_size: NA; j_call: TRBJ2-1; d_call: TRBD2; v_call: TRBV28; cdr3_aa: CASRPTSGRGNEQFF; cdr3_nt: TGTGCCAGCAGGCCAACTAGCGGGAGGGGCAATGAGCAGTTCTTC
clone_size: NA; j_call: TRBJ2-1; d_call: TRBD2; v_call: TRBV15; cdr3_aa: CATSRGSGRVDEQFF; cdr3_nt: TGTGCCACCAGCAGAGGTAGCGGGAGGGTCGATGAGCAGTTCTTC
clone_size: NA; j_call: TRBJ1-5; d_call: NA; v_call: TRBV2; cdr3_aa: CASSGQTSNQPQHF; cdr3_nt: TGTGCCAGCAGCGGACAAACTAGCAATCAGCCCCAGCATTTT
clone_size: NA; j_call: TRBJ2-6; d_call: NA; v_call: TRBV29-1; cdr3_aa: CSVLRDGANVLTF; cdr3_nt: TGCAGCGTTCTCAGGGATGGGGCCAACGTCCTGACTTTC
clone_size: NA; j_call: TRBJ2-4; d_call: TRBD2; v_call: TRBV6-2/TRBV6-3; cdr3_aa: CASSYGLAGGGDIQYF; cdr3_nt: TGTGCCAGCAGTTACGGCCTAGCGGGGGGCGGGGACATTCAGTACTTC
clone_size: once; j_call: TRBJ1-5; d_call: NA; v_call: TRBV21-1; cdr3_aa: CASSKVSLTGWGIGQPQHF; cdr3_nt: TGTGCCAGCAGCAAAGTATCCCTGACAGGGTGGGGAATCGGTCAGCCCCAGCATTTT
clone_size: NA; j_call: TRBJ2-7; d_call: NA; v_call: TRBV28; cdr3_aa: CASGGWEQYF; cdr3_nt: TGTGCCAGTGGGGGGTGGGAGCAGTACTTC
clone_size: NA; j_call: TRBJ1-1; d_call: TRBD1; v_call: TRBV30; cdr3_aa: CAWSVGHRGGMNTEAFF; cdr3_nt: TGTGCCTGGAGTGTAGGGCACAGGGGAGGCATGAACACTGAAGCTTTCTTT
clone_size: once; j_call: TRBJ1-5; d_call: NA; v_call: TRBV18; cdr3_aa: CASSPDAGLQPQHF; cdr3_nt: TGTGCCAGCTCACCAGATGCGGGTTTACAGCCCCAGCATTTT
clone_size: NA; j_call: TRBJ2-7; d_call: NA; v_call: TRBV7-2; cdr3_aa: CASSSGREQYF; cdr3_nt: TGTGCCAGCAGCTCTGGGAGGGAGCAGTACTTC
clone_size: NA; j_call: TRBJ1-2; d_call: NA; v_call: TRBV4-3; cdr3_aa: CASSPQSTGLWGYTF; cdr3_nt: TGCGCCAGCAGCCCACAAAGTACAGGGCTCTGGGGCTACACCTTC
clone_size: few; j_call: TRBJ1-1; d_call: NA; v_call: TRBV12-3/TRBV12-4; cdr3_aa: CASSGQLNTEAFF; cdr3_nt: TGTGCCAGCAGTGGACAGTTGAACACTGAAGCTTTCTTT
clone_size: NA; j_call: TRBJ1-1; d_call: NA; v_call: TRBV2; cdr3_aa: CASSEIQGWTEAFF; cdr3_nt: TGTGCCAGCAGTGAAATACAGGGCTGGACTGAAGCTTTCTTT
clone_size: NA; j_call: TRBJ1-6; d_call: NA; v_call: TRBV11-3; cdr3_aa: CASSHGSYSPLHF; cdr3_nt: TGTGCCAGCAGCCACGGGTCGTATTCACCCCTCCACTTT
clone_size: NA; j_call: TRBJ1-1; d_call: NA; v_call: TRBV5-1; cdr3_aa: CASSSRGENTEAFF; cdr3_nt: TGCGCCAGCAGCTCCCGCGGGGAGAACACTGAAGCTTTCTTT
clone_size: NA; j_call: TRBJ1-2; d_call: NA; v_call: TRBV19; cdr3_aa: CASAVGRGGGYGYTF; cdr3_nt: TGTGCCAGCGCGGTCGGGAGGGGTGGGGGCTATGGCTACACCTTC
clone_size: NA; j_call: TRBJ2-1; d_call: NA; v_call: TRBV28; cdr3_aa: CASSPTGSSYNEQFF; cdr3_nt: TGTGCCAGCAGTCCCACAGGGAGCTCCTACAATGAGCAGTTCTTC
clone_size: NA; j_call: TRBJ2-7; d_call: NA; v_call: TRBV28; cdr3_aa: CASKIGPGSRIGEQYF; cdr3_nt: TGTGCCAGCAAAATCGGTCCGGGATCCAGAATCGGCGAGCAGTACTTC
clone_size: NA; j_call: TRBJ2-1; d_call: NA; v_call: TRBV12-3/TRBV12-4; cdr3_aa: CASSSRQGIVQFF; cdr3_nt: TGTGCCAGCAGTTCCCGGCAGGGTATCGTGCAGTTCTTC
clone_size: few; j_call: TRBJ1-5; d_call: NA; v_call: TRBV21-1; cdr3_aa: CASSKKSGERQPQHF; cdr3_nt: TGTGCCAGCAGCAAGAAGTCGGGGGAGCGTCAGCCCCAGCATTTT
clone_size: NA; j_call: TRBJ2-3; d_call: NA; v_call: TRBV7-2; cdr3_aa: CASSLTRGTDTQYF; cdr3_nt: TGTGCCAGCAGCTTGACAAGGGGAACAGATACGCAGTATTTT
clone_size: NA; j_call: TRBJ1-5; d_call: TRBD1; v_call: TRBV6-5; cdr3_aa: CASSLTGINQPQHF; cdr3_nt: TGTGCCAGCAGTTTGACAGGGATCAATCAGCCCCAGCATTTT
clone_size: once; j_call: TRBJ1-1; d_call: TRBD1; v_call: TRBV19; cdr3_aa: CASSSGQEFAEAFF; cdr3_nt: TGTGCCAGTAGTAGCGGACAGGAATTCGCTGAAGCTTTCTTT
clone_size: NA; j_call: TRBJ2-1; d_call: TRBD2; v_call: TRBV9; cdr3_aa: CASSVGSGGYEQFF; cdr3_nt: TGTGCCAGCAGCGTCGGTAGCGGGGGCTATGAGCAGTTCTTC
clone_size: few; j_call: TRBJ1-1; d_call: NA; v_call: TRBV18; cdr3_aa: CASSPTAGTSEAFF; cdr3_nt: TGTGCCAGCTCACCTACCGCGGGCACCTCAGAAGCTTTCTTT
clone_size: NA; j_call: TRBJ2-5; d_call: NA; v_call: TRBV5-1; cdr3_aa: CASSVYQETQYF; cdr3_nt: TGCGCCAGCAGTGTCTATCAAGAGACCCAGTACTTC
clone_size: NA; j_call: TRBJ2-2; d_call: NA; v_call: TRBV14; cdr3_aa: CASSQEQYTGELFF; cdr3_nt: TGTGCCAGCAGCCAAGAACAGTACACCGGGGAGCTGTTTTTT
clone_size: NA; j_call: TRBJ2-4; d_call: NA; v_call: TRBV21-1; cdr3_aa: CASSNRVTFCKNIQYF; cdr3_nt: TGTGCCAGCAGCAACCGGGTCACGTTTTGCAAAAACATTCAGTACTTC
clone_size: NA; j_call: TRBJ1-2; d_call: TRBD1; v_call: TRBV30; cdr3_aa: CAWNIKTGGANGYTF; cdr3_nt: TGTGCCTGGAATATTAAAACAGGGGGCGCGAATGGCTACACCTTC
clone_size: NA; j_call: TRBJ2-5; d_call: NA; v_call: TRBV20-1; cdr3_aa: CSASGFGISYQETQYF; cdr3_nt: TGCAGTGCTAGTGGGTTCGGGATTTCGTACCAAGAGACCCAGTACTTC
clone_size: NA; j_call: TRBJ1-2; d_call: TRBD1; v_call: TRBV28; cdr3_aa: CASTGTALYGYTF; cdr3_nt: TGTGCCAGCACCGGGACAGCTCTCTATGGCTACACCTTC
clone_size: NA; j_call: TRBJ2-1; d_call: NA; v_call: TRBV19; cdr3_aa: CASQGWESYDEQFF; cdr3_nt: TGTGCCAGCCAGGGGTGGGAGTCGTACGATGAGCAGTTCTTC
clone_size: once; j_call: TRBJ2-7; d_call: TRBD1; v_call: TRBV18; cdr3_aa: CASSLKTGGLDEQYF; cdr3_nt: TGTGCCAGCTCTCTCAAGACAGGGGGCCTAGACGAGCAGTACTTC
clone_size: NA; j_call: TRBJ2-7; d_call: TRBD1; v_call: TRBV19; cdr3_aa: CASSILQGAIPYEQYF; cdr3_nt: TGTGCCAGTAGTATCCTCCAGGGGGCGATACCCTACGAGCAGTACTTC